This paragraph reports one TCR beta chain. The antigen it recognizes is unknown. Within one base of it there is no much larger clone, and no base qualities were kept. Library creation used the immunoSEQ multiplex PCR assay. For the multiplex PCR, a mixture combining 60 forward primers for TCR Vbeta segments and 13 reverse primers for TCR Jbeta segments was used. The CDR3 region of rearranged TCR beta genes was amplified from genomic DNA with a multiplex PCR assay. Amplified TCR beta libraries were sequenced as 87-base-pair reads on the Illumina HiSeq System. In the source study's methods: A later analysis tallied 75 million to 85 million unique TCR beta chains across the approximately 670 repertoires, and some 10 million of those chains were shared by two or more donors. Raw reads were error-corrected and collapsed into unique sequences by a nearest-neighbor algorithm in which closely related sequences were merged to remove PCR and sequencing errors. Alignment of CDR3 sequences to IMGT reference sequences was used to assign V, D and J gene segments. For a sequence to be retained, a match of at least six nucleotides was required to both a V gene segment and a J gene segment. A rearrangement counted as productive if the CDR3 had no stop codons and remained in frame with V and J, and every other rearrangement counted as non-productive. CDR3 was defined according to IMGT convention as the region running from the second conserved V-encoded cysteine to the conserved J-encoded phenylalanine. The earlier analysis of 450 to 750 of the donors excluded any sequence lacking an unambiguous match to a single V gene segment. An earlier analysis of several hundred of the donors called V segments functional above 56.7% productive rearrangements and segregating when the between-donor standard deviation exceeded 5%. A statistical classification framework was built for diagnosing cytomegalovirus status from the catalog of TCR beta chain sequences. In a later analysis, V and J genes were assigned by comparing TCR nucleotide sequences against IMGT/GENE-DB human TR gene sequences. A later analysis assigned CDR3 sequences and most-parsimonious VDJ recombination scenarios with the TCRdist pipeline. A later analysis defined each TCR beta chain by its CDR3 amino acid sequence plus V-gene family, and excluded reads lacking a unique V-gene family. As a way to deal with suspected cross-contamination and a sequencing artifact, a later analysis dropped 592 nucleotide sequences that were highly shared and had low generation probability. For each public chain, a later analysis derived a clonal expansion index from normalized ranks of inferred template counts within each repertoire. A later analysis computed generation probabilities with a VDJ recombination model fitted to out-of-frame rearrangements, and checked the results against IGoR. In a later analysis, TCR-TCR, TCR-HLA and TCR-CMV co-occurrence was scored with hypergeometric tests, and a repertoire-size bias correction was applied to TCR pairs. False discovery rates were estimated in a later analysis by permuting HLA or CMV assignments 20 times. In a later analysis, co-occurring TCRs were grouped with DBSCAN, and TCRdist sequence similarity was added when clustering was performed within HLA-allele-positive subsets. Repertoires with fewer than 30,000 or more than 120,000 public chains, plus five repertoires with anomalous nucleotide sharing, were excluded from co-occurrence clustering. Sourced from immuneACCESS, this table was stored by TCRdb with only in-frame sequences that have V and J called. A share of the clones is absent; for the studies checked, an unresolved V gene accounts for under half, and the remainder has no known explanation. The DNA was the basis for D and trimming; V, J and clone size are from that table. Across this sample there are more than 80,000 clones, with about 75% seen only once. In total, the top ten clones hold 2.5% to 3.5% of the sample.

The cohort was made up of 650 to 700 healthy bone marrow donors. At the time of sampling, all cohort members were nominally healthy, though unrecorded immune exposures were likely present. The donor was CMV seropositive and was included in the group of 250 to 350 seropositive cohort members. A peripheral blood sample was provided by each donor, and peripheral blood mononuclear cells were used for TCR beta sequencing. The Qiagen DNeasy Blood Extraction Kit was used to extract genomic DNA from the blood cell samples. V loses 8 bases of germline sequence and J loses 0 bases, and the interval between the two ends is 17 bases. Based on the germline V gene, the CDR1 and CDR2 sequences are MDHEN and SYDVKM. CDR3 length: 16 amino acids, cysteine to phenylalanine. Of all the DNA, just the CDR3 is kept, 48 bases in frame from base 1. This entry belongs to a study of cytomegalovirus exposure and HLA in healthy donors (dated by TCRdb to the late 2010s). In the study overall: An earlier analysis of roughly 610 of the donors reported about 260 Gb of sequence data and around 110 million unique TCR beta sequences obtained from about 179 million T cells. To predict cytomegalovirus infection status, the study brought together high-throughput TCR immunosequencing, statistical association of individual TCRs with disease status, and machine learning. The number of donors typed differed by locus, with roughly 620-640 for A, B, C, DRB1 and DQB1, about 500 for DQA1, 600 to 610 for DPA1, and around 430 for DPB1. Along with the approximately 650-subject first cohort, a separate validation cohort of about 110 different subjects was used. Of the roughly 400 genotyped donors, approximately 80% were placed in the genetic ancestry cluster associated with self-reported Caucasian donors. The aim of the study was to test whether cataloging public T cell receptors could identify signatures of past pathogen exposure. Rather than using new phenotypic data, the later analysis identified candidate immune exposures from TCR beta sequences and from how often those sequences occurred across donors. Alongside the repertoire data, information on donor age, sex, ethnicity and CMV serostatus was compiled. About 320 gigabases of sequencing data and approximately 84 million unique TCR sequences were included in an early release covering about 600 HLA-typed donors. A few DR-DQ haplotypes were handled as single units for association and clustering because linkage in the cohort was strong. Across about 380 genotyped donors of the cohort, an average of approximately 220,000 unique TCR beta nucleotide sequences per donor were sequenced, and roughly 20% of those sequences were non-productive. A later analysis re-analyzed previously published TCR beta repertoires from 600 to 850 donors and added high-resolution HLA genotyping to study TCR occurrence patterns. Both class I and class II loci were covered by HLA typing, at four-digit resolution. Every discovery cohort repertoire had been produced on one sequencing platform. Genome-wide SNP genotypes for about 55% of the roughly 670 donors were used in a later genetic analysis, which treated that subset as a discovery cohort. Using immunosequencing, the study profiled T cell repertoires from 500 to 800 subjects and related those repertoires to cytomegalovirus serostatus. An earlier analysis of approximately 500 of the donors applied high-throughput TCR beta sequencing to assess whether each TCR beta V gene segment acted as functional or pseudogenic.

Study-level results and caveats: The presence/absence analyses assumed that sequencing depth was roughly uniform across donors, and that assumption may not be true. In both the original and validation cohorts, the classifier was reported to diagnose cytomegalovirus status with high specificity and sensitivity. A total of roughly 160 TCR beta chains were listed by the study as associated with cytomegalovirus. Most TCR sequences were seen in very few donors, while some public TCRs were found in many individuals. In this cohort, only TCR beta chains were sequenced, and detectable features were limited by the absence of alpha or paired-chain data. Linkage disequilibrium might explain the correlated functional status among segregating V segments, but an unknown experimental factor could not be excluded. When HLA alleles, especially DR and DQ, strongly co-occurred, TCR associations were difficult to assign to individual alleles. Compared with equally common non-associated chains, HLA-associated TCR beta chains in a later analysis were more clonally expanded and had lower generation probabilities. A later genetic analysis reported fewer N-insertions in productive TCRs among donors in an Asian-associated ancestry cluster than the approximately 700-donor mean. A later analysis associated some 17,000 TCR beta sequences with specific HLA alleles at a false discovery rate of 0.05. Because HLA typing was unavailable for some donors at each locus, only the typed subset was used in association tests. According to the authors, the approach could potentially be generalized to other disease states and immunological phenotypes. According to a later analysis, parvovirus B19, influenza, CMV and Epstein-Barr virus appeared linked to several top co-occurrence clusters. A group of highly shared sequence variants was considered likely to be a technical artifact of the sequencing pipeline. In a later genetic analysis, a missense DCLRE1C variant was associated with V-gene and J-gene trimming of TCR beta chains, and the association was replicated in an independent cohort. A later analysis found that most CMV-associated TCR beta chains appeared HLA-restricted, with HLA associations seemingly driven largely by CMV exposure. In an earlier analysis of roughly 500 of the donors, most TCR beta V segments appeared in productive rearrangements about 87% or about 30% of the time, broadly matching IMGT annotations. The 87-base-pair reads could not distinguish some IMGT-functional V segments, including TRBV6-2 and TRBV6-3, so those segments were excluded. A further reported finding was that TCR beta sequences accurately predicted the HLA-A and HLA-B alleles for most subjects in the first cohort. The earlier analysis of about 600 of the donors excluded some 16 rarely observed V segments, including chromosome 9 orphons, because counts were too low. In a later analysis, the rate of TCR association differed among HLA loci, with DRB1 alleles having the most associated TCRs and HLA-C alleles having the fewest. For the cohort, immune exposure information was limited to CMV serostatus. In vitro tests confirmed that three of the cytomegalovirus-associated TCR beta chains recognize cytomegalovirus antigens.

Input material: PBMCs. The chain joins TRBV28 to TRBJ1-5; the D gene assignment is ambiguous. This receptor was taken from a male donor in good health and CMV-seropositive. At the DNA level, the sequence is TGTGCCAGCCATGGGGAGGGCTTTTATAGCAATCAGCCCCAGCATTTT. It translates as CASHGEGFYSNQPQHF.